Below, 11 T cell receptor delta chains from the same sample are listed, as sequenced in a study of γδ T cells in repeated Plasmodium falciparum infection. Bulk repertoires came from Vgamma9/Vdelta2+ or Vdelta2-negative gammadelta T cells flow-sorted from PBMC. TCRdb re-called clones from the multiplex PCR reads via CATT. The table has about 51,000 delta-chain clones, around 2% seen once. The sample comprised gamma-delta T cells from blood. The receptor set was obtained from a pool of human donors (malaria-infected and uninfected, not separated).

Comments on this clone: A far more abundant clone sits one base away, making this likely a read error. Other nucleotide sequences in the sample specify the same CDR3. The J gene went uncalled, whereas the V gene is TRDV1; the DNA was not compared with TRDD3, the D call given in the table. CDR3 length: 21 residues. CDR1 is TSWWSYY and CDR2 is QGS in the germline V gene. The CDR3 spells CALGDEGRKYWGILDGDKLIF. CDR3 in DNA: TGTGCTCTTGGGGACGAAGGGCGTAAATACTGGGGGATACTCGACGGCGATAAACTTATCTTT.

This clone has just a few counts. The TCRdb protein, from a much larger clone, departs from this DNA's translation at residue 5, likely by read error; the protein shown derives from the DNA. The CDR3 DNA reads as TGTGCTCTTGGGAAAGGTCTACCGTACTGGGGGATACCGTACACCGATAAACTCATCTTT. Protein: CALGKGLPYWGIPYTDKLIF. This chain uses TRDV1 with TRDJ1; 12 positions match TRDD3. Here the J gene was assigned by germline matching of the DNA, as TCRdb has none. This CDR3 is 20 amino acids long. J gave up 0 bases and V 5 bases, and 16 bases lay outside the gene matches. Germline V gene data show CDR1 as TSWWSYY and CDR2 as QGS.

This clone came up a few times. TCRdb's entry gives the protein of a much larger clone, which mismatches this DNA's translation at residues 6 and 10, likely from a read error; the protein reported here is translated from the DNA. This chain links TRDV1 with TRDJ1; 8 nucleotides line up with TRDD3. The CDR3 has 23 amino acids. Germline-derived CDR1 and CDR2 are TSWWSYY and QGS. V lost 4 bases to trimming and J lost 5 bases; unmatched junction nucleotides: 33. As DNA, the CDR3 is TGTGCTCTTGGGGTTACGTCTATTCCCTCCCACAGTACTGGGGGGCGAGCCCAGGATAAACTCATCTTT. Translating it yields CALGVTSIPSHSTGGRAQDKLIF.

This clone was detected ten times or more. TCRdb's protein for this DNA is that of a much larger clone and differs from the translation at residue 13, likely a read error; the protein shown is the DNA translation. This chain links TRDV2 with TRDJ1; TRDD3 agrees at 8 bases. Germline loops: CDR1 GEAIGNYY, CDR2 EKD. The CDR3 has 15 amino acids. CDR3 protein: CACDSLGDLSDKPIF. CDR3 nucleotide sequence: TGTGCCTGTGACAGCCTGGGGGACCTCTCCGATAAACCCATCTTT.

Only a few counts were recorded for this clone. The mismatch at residue 9 between this DNA's translation and the TCRdb protein of a much larger clone likely reflects a read error; the protein shown is translated from the DNA. Other DNA variants within this sample encode the same CDR3. The J gene is TRDJ1, the V gene TRDV2; TRDD3 aligns across 7 bases. CDR1 and CDR2 from the germline V gene are GEAIGNYY and EKD. CDR3 size: 15 residues. V trimming: 3 bases; J trimming: 1 base; junction bases outside the gene matches: 7. The DNA for the CDR3 is TGTGCCTGTGACTCCTTGGGGGACAGCACCGATAAACTCATCTTT. Amino acid sequence: CACDSLGDSTDKLIF.

In its sample, this clone was seen many times. Since a far larger clone is one base different, this is likely a read error. The same CDR3 can be traced to other DNA sequences in this sample. The chain recombines TRDV1 with TRDJ2; 7 bases line up with TRDD3. Germline CDR1 is TSWWSYY and CDR2 is QGS. The CDR3 length is 24 residues. V was pared by 5 bases and J by 8 bases, with 38 bases of the junction left unmatched. The CDR3: CALGKRLAILFKLLGDMSTAQLFF. The CDR3 DNA sequence: TGTGCTCTTGGGAAGCGTTTGGCAATACTTTTCAAACTCCTTGGGGATATGTCGACGGCACAACTCTTCTTT.

This clone was detected a few times. A far larger clone differs by one base, so this is likely a read error. Within the sample, other DNA sequences also encode this same CDR3. V gene TRDV1 combines with J gene TRDJ1, with TRDD2 as a possible D gene (7 bases). The CDR3 runs 20 residues. Trimming stripped 1 base from V and 1 base from J, with 25 bases between. Germline CDR1 and CDR2: TSWWSYY and QGS. Here the CDR3 DNA reads TGTGCTCTTGGGGAACGGAAAACCTTCCTGGGGACAAGGCGCACCGATAAACTCATCTTT. As protein: CALGERKTFLGTRRTDKLIF.

As to this clone: The protein recorded in TCRdb matches a much larger clone and deviates from this DNA's translation at residue 18, suggesting a read error; the protein here is obtained by translating the DNA. The V gene is given as TRDV2, and no J gene call is available; no DNA check was done on the table's D call, TRDD3. CDR1 and CDR2 from the germline V gene are GEAIGNYY and EKD. The CDR3 runs to 20 residues. CDR3 in amino acids: CACDTGTLLGAPGGPDKPIF. In nucleotides, the CDR3 is TGTGCCTGTGACACCGGTACCTTACTGGGGGCCCCCGGGGGACCCGATAAACCCATCTTT.

This clone has just a few counts. A single base is all that separates this from a far larger clone, so a read error is likely. Other DNA sequences in the sample encode the same CDR3. The chain combines TRDV3 with TRDJ1; 13 nucleotides match TRDD3. The J gene, left out of TCRdb, was set here by checking the DNA against germline. CDR3 size: 21 residues. The J segment lost 5 bases and the V segment lost 5 bases, leaving 29 bases of the junction unmatched. Germline-derived CDR1 and CDR2 are TVYSNPD and GDNSRS (reference sequence). The DNA of the CDR3 is TGTGCCACCTACCTTCCTTCTCTCTACTGGGGGATACGCGGCTTTTTTGATAAACTCATCTTT. Translating gives CATYLPSLYWGIRGFFDKLIF.

Concerning this clone itself: This sequence is one base from a far larger clone and is likely a read error. The same CDR3 arises from other DNA sequences in this sample as well. The CDR3 protein is CALGNCPSYDEGYGLGILIF. The CDR3 DNA reads as TGTGCTCTTGGGAATTGCCCTTCCTACGATGAGGGATACGGTCTGGGAATACTCATCTTT. The V gene is TRDV1, the J gene TRDJ1; possibly TRDD2 for D (9 bases). The J gene, absent from TCRdb, was called here by matching the DNA to germline. The V and J ends lost 5 bases and 10 bases respectively, with 38 bases between them. This CDR3 contains 20 residues. Germline-derived CDR1 and CDR2 are TSWWSYY and QGS.

This clone was observed many times. TCRdb lists the protein of a much larger clone for this DNA, which differs at residue 9, so this is likely a read error; the protein given here is translated from the DNA itself. This chain joins TRDV1 and TRDJ1, with 10 nucleotides matching TRDD3. TCRdb lists no J gene, so it was determined here by aligning the DNA to germline. The junction had 19 bases not matched to a gene; V was cut back by 1 base and J by 2 bases. CDR3 length: 21 residues. CDR1 TSWWSYY and CDR2 QGS come from the germline V gene. CDR3 DNA: TGTGCTCTTGGGGAACCCCGTTTCCCACGTAGGTGGGGGATACCAACCGATAAACTCATCTTT. Protein product: CALGEPRFPRRWGIPTDKLIF.